This TCR beta chain appears in the sequencing data of a study of cytomegalovirus exposure and HLA in healthy donors. Study-level points and caveats: Reportedly, cytomegalovirus status was diagnosed with high sensitivity and specificity. Most CMV-associated TCR beta chains appeared HLA-restricted in a later analysis. It was in a later analysis that TCR association rates were seen to vary by HLA locus, highest for DRB1 and lowest for HLA-C. Later analysis suggested links between common viral pathogens and several top significant clusters.

As regards this clone: What it recognizes is unknown.

Vbeta (60) and Jbeta (13) primers were used in the PCR. Some clones are missing from TCRdb's copy, which holds only in-frame ones; the method was immunoSEQ multiplex PCR. The sample includes 150,000 to 200,000 clones, approximately 80% of them seen just once. The source material was PBMCs. This clonotype was sampled from a woman aged 40 to 50 in good health and CMV-seropositive.

The CDR3 coding sequence is TGCGCCAGCAGTAGAAGTCTCCCTGGGGCCAACGTCCTGACTTTC. Translating gives CASSRSLPGANVLTF. This chain links TRBV5-1 with TRBJ2-6; D gene ambiguous. This CDR3 has 15 amino acids. Trimming took 5 bases from V and 2 from J, leaving 11 bases between them. The germline CDR1 and CDR2 sequences are SGHRS and YFSETQ.